This T cell receptor beta chain was captured by sequencing in a study of cytomegalovirus exposure and HLA in healthy donors. Study overall: Later analysis reported that the 110 or so validation repertoires shared the platform of the 650 to 700 first-cohort repertoires. Study outcomes and limitations: Clusters of TCRs from the first cohort tended to co-occur in the 120 or so validation repertoires (as a later analysis found). In vitro experiments confirmed that three CMV-associated chains were specific for CMV antigens.

V lost 1 base and J 4 bases, leaving 11 bases between the germline ends. This CDR3 region has 15 residues. Germline values: CDR1 SGHVS, CDR2 FNYEAQ. Of note for this clone: Its antigen is as yet unknown.

The assay was immunoSEQ multiplex PCR, and TCRdb's table has in-frame clones only and misses some. Here the sample spans about 200,000 clones, 84% being singletons. Material for sequencing was PBMCs. The genes are TRBV7-6 and TRBJ2-1, with D possibly matching TRBD2 (5 bases). This clonotype was obtained from a woman in her 30s in good health and CMV-seropositive. In nucleotides, the CDR3 is TGTGCCAGCAGCTTAGGGGTCGGGGAGTACAATGAGCAGTTCTTC. Translation gives CASSLGVGEYNEQFF.